This paragraph reports one T cell receptor beta chain. This specimen comes from a study of post-analysis software for immune sequencing data. Study-level information: There were relapsing-remitting, secondary progressive and progressive-relapsing multiple sclerosis among the disease courses included.

Prepared libraries of TCR beta cDNA carried unique molecular identifiers. A population of 1 to 10 million T cells gave rise to approximately 500,000 cDNA molecules. TCRdb reprocessed the PCR reads via MiXCR and lists one record per CDR3 protein. In the table there are about 800,000 distinct CDR3 sequences, 25% to 30% of which are singletons. The sample consisted of blood. The source is a girl aged 10-17 years with multiple sclerosis.

The CDR3 nucleotides read TGTGCCAGCAGAACGGACAGGGCTCAAGATGAGCAGTTCTTC. Amino acid sequence: CASRTDRAQDEQFF. The V and J genes are TRBV7-2 and TRBJ2-1; 8 nucleotides align to TRBD1. CDR3 size: 14 residues. J lost 8 bases, V lost 6 bases, and 9 bases had no gene match. In germline, CDR1 is SGHTA, CDR2 FQGNSA.